Below are 14 T cell receptor beta chains sequenced from a single sample in a study of spatial heterogeneity in lung cancer. Time point here: sample taken at primary tumor resection. TCRdb re-called the 5' RACE reads through MiXCR, storing one row per CDR3 protein. The sample records about 92,000 distinct CDR3 sequences, about 12% being singletons. The sequences come from PBMCs, collected at surgery. These receptors all come from a male donor with early-stage non-small cell lung cancer.

This clonotype came up a few times. Its ends do not fully match the called genes, so a read error is possible. The J gene is TRBJ1-3, the V gene TRBV24-1; perhaps TRBD1 as D (5 bases). The CDR3 length is 12 residues. The germline CDR1 and CDR2 sequences are KGHDR and SFDVKD. As DNA, the CDR3 is TGCCTTGACAGAAACTCTGGAAACACCATATATTTT. It translates to CLDRNSGNTIYF.

The chain has TRBV30 and TRBJ2-1; D is undetermined. The germline V gene encodes CDR1 GTSNPN and CDR2 SVGIG (reference sequence). Trimming pared 5 bases from V and 0 bases from J, leaving 14 bases between. This CDR3 has 15 residues. CDR3 in DNA: TGTGCCTGGGGCCAAGGAGTGAGCTCCTACAATGAGCAGTTCTTC. Protein sequence: CAWGQGVSSYNEQFF.

This clonotype was counted a few times. The chain carries TRBV20-1 and TRBJ2-7, with TRBD2 identical over 7 bases. The CDR3 contains 16 residues. The V segment lost 3 bases and the J segment 1 base; nucleotides outside the gene matches: 12. Per germline, CDR1 DFQATT and CDR2 SNEGSKA (reference sequence). The CDR3 loop reads CSASRTSAILSYEQYF. The CDR3 DNA sequence: TGCAGTGCTAGTCGCACTAGCGCAATATTATCCTACGAGCAGTACTTC.

This clonotype was seen at least ten times. This chain uses TRBV7-2 with TRBJ1-2, with D tentatively TRBD1 (6 bases). This CDR3 comprises 14 residues. With 5 bases removed from V and 7 bases from J, the gap between germline ends came to 17 bases. Germline values: CDR1 SGHTA, CDR2 FQGNSA. As DNA, the CDR3 is TGTGCCAGCAGCCAAACGGGCAGGGGTTCTGGCTACACCTTC. Encoded protein: CASSQTGRGSGYTF.

This clonotype was found once. CDR3 region: CASSGQVNQPQHF. The CDR3 coding sequence is TGTGCCAGCTCGGGGCAAGTCAATCAGCCCCAGCATTTT. This rearrangement joins TRBV18 to TRBJ1-5; a possible D gene is TRBD1 (5 bases). The CDR3 consists of 13 residues. CDR1 is KGHSH, CDR2 LQKENI, per germline. V was shortened by 6 bases and J by 3 bases, with 9 bases between the two germline ends.

This clonotype was detected only a few times. The chain carries TRBV7-3 and TRBJ2-7; 7 bases are shared with TRBD2. V gave up 5 bases and J gave up 0 bases; unmatched junction bases: 10. The CDR3 consists of 16 residues. Germline CDR1 SGHTA, CDR2 FQGTGA. The CDR3 DNA is TGTGCCAGCAGCGCGTCAGGCGGGAGCTCCTCCTACGAGCAGTACTTC. Encoded protein: CASSASGGSSSYEQYF.

This clonotype was detected a few times. The rearrangement uses TRBV2 and TRBJ2-7; tentative D call: TRBD1 (5 bases). With 0 bases removed from V and 10 bases from J, the gap between germline ends came to 13 bases. CDR3 size: 13 residues. Germline assignment: CDR1 SNHLY and CDR2 FYNNEI. Here the CDR3 DNA reads TGTGCCAGCAGTGAAGCGCTAGGGGTGCATCAGTACTTC. Amino acid sequence: CASSEALGVHQYF.

This clonotype occurred a few times. The chain has TRBV12-3 or TRBV12-4 and TRBJ2-3; D gene ambiguous. V was pared by 3 bases and J by 7 bases, with 5 bases between. This CDR3 comprises 11 residues. The CDR3 reads CASSFQNTQYF. CDR3 bases: TGTGCCAGCAGTTTCCAGAATACGCAGTATTTT.

This clonotype was counted only a few times. This chain links TRBV12-3 or TRBV12-4 with TRBJ1-6, with D tentatively TRBD1 (6 bases). This CDR3 has 15 residues. The ends were cut back, 6 bases at V and 6 bases at J, with 15 bases in the middle. The CDR3 DNA follows: TGTGCCAGCAGATTAAGTGGACAGATTAATTCACCCCTCCACTTT. Translated: CASRLSGQINSPLHF.

The chain uses TRBV4-1 and TRBJ1-5, with D tentatively TRBD1 (5 bases). The V end was cut by 0 bases, the J end by 9 bases, with 15 bases between. This CDR3 contains 15 residues. Germline CDR1 reads MGHRA; CDR2 reads YSYEKL. CDR3 coding DNA: TGCGCCAGCAGCCAAGAAAGGCAGGGAGGTCCGCCCCAGCATTTT. Translated: CASSQERQGGPPQHF.

This chain uses TRBV20-1 with TRBJ2-5; a weak D match, TRBD2 (7 bases). V lost 3 bases, J lost 4 bases, and 12 bases lay in between. CDR3 length equals 13 residues. CDR1 is DFQATT, CDR2 SNEGSKA, per germline (reference sequence). For the CDR3, the DNA is TGCAGTGCTAGTAGAGGGGGGGCAGAGACCCAGTACTTC. This encodes CSASRGGAETQYF.

At least ten counts were recorded for this clonotype. This CDR3 reads CASTEKGEASAWADTQYF. CDR3 nucleotides: TGTGCCAGCACCGAAAAAGGGGAAGCTAGCGCGTGGGCAGATACGCAGTATTTT. The chain has TRBV7-9 and TRBJ2-3, with a tentative D call TRBD2 (6 bases). The germline gives CDR1 SEHNR, CDR2 FQNEAQ (reference sequence). Trimming removed 7 bases from V and 4 bases from J, with 27 bases in between. CDR3 length: 18 amino acids.

This clonotype turned up a few times. The gene calls are TRBV20-1 and TRBJ2-7; 10 bases agree with TRBD2. This CDR3 has 14 amino acids. Trimming removed 6 bases from V and 6 bases from J; junction bases left unmatched: 11. Germline V lookup: CDR1 DFQATT, CDR2 SNEGSKA (reference sequence). In nucleotides, the CDR3 is TGCAGTGCCGAGTCGGCTAGCGGGAGTTCCGAGCAGTACTTC. Protein sequence: CSAESASGSSEQYF.

J is TRBJ2-3 and V is TRBV7-2; TRBD2 matches at 14 bases. V was clipped by 3 bases and J by 6 bases; unmatched bases: 5. The CDR3 covers 16 residues. Germline V gene data show CDR1 as SGHTA and CDR2 as FQGNSA. CDR3 nucleotide sequence: TGTGCCAGCAGCTTGCGACTAGCGGGAGGGCCGGATACGCAGTATTTT. Encoded protein: CASSLRLAGGPDTQYF.